The 20 T cell receptor beta chains reported below all come from one sample, sequenced in a study of control samples from healthy donors and cancer patients. Sequenced by immunoSEQ multiplex PCR; TCRdb stores in-frame clones only, minus some. The data hold about 120,000 clones, with 85% to 95% observed a single time. Sequencing was done on a sample of PBMCs. The receptors derive from a man aged 50 to 60 with head and neck cancer.

The rearrangement links TRBV21-1 to TRBJ1-5. TRBV21-1 corresponds to a pseudogene. The CDR3 is 15 residues long. Here the CDR3 reads CASSPGWGANQPQHF. The CDR3 DNA follows: TGTGCCAGCAGCCCGGGGTGGGGGGCGAACCAGCCCCAGCATTTT.

The sample holds one count of this clone. V is TRBV4-1 and J is TRBJ1-5; maybe TRBD1 (5 bases). Trimming took 0 bases from V and 6 from J, leaving 15 bases between them. Germline V gene lookup returns CDR1 MGHRA and CDR2 YSYEKL. The CDR3 runs to 16 residues. CDR3 DNA sequence: TGCGCCAGCAGCCAAGACGGCAGGGACCTAGGTCAGCCCCAGCATTTT. Translation: CASSQDGRDLGQPQHF.

V gene TRBV5-4 combines with J gene TRBJ2-1, with 8 positions matching TRBD1. V dropped 4 bases and J dropped 3; count of bases not matched to a gene: 3. Germline-derived CDR1 and CDR2 are SGHNT and YYREEE (reference sequence). The CDR3 extends over 14 amino acids. The CDR3 nucleotides are TGTGCCAGCAGCCTGGGACAGGTCTACAATGAGCAGTTCTTC. Its protein product is CASSLGQVYNEQFF.

In nucleotides, the CDR3 is TGTGCCAGCAGCCAACTCGGGGCTCAAGAGACCCAGTACTTC. Protein product: CASSQLGAQETQYF. The V call is TRBV3-1 (or the pseudogene TRBV3-2), the J call TRBJ2-5; D assignment may be TRBD1 or TRBD2 (5 bases each). The V end was cut by 2 bases, the J end by 2 bases, with 9 bases between. CDR3 length: 14 residues. CDR1 is LGHDT, CDR2 YNNKEL, per germline (reference sequence).

This sequence joins TRBV4-1 and TRBJ1-1, with no clear D. V was trimmed by 4 bases and J by 4 bases, leaving 10 bases between them. The length of the CDR3 is 13 residues. The germline CDR1 and CDR2 sequences are MGHRA and YSYEKL. DNA for the CDR3: TGCGCCAGCAGCCGAGAGGAGGGCACTGAAGCTTTCTTT. It specifies CASSREEGTEAFF.

The chain recombines TRBV7-6 with TRBJ2-2; TRBD1 matches at 7 bases. Germline V gene lookup returns CDR1 SGHVS and CDR2 FNYEAQ. Trimming took 5 bases from V and 5 from J; bases not matched to a gene: 8. The CDR3 has 15 residues. CDR3 loop: CASSAGTALTGELFF. For the CDR3, the DNA is TGTGCCAGCAGCGCCGGGACAGCTTTAACCGGGGAGCTGTTTTTT.

The V and J genes are TRBV20-1 and TRBJ2-7, with D hard to call. CDR1 and CDR2 from the germline V gene are DFQATT and SNEGSKA (reference sequence). The CDR3 covers 11 residues. Between the trimmed V and J ends, which lost 2 bases and 6 bases, there was a span of 8 bases. The DNA of the CDR3 is TGCAGTGCTAGACCCGTTGTCGAGCAGTACTTC. The encoded protein is CSARPVVEQYF.

The chain has TRBV19 and TRBJ2-1; a possible D gene is TRBD2 (5 bases). The length of the CDR3 is 16 residues. Trimming took 7 bases from V and 1 from J, leaving 17 bases between them. Germline V lookup: CDR1 LNHDA, CDR2 SQIVND (reference sequence). The chain's CDR3 is CASTPSRGRSYNEQFF. CDR3 bases: TGTGCCAGTACCCCATCCCGGGGAAGGTCCTACAATGAGCAGTTCTTC.

This sequence joins TRBV20-1 and TRBJ2-7, with D unresolved. CDR3 length equals 11 residues. CDR1 and CDR2 (germline): DFQATT, SNEGSKA (reference sequence). V dropped 3 bases and J dropped 6 bases, with 9 bases sitting between them. Written as DNA, the CDR3 is TGCAGTGCTAGCCGAGTGCTCGAGCAGTACTTC. It specifies CSASRVLEQYF.

V and J are TRBV6-2 or TRBV6-3 and TRBJ2-1, with D tentatively TRBD2 (6 bases). V lost 2 bases, J lost 2 bases, and 16 bases lay in between. The length of the CDR3 is 17 residues. CDR1 is MNHEY and CDR2 is SVGEGT in the germline V gene. The CDR3 spells CASSYPSGGVTYNEQFF. The CDR3 bases are TGTGCCAGCAGTTACCCCTCGGGCGGGGTCACCTACAATGAGCAGTTCTTC.

The V gene is TRBV7-9, the J gene TRBJ2-7, with D possibly matching TRBD2 (7 bases). Germline-derived CDR1 and CDR2 are SEHNR and FQNEAQ (reference sequence). The CDR3 consists of 15 residues. The V end lost 0 bases, the J end lost 3 bases, and 12 bases lay between the germline ends. In DNA form, the CDR3 reads TGTGCCAGCAGCTTAGCGGGGGGGCTGTACTACGAGCAGTACTTC. This sequence encodes CASSLAGGLYYEQYF.

The chain uses TRBV7-2 and TRBJ2-3, with unresolved D. The germline V gene has CDR1 SGHTA and CDR2 FQGNSA. The CDR3 is made up of 16 amino acids. The V gene lost 6 bases and the J gene lost 6 bases, with 22 bases spanning the gap. The CDR3 protein is CASSRSGTVSRDTQYF. Here the CDR3 DNA reads TGTGCCAGCAGTCGTAGTGGTACAGTTAGCAGGGATACGCAGTATTTT.

J is TRBJ1-4 and V is TRBV7-2; D is ambiguous. V lost 3 bases and J lost 4, with 9 bases in between. This CDR3 is 14 amino acids long. Germline assignment: CDR1 SGHTA and CDR2 FQGNSA. The CDR3 here is CASSLGLGNEKLFF. In DNA form, the CDR3 reads TGTGCCAGCAGCTTGGGGTTGGGTAATGAAAAACTGTTTTTT.

The J gene is TRBJ2-1, the V gene TRBV5-4; unclear D gene. V was cut by 0 bases and J by 10 bases, with 5 bases left in between. This CDR3 comprises 11 residues. Germline V lookup: CDR1 SGHNT, CDR2 YYREEE (reference sequence). CDR3 DNA sequence: TGTGCCAGCAGCTTGGGAGCGGAGCAGTTCTTC. Translated, it gives CASSLGAEQFF.

The rearrangement uses TRBV10-3 and TRBJ2-3; 8 bases are shared with TRBD2. Germline loops: CDR1 ENHRY, CDR2 SYGVKD. V shed 10 bases and J 3 bases; nucleotides not matched to a gene: 21. The CDR3 is 18 residues long. The CDR3 loop is CATRGGKGLGRVTDTQYF. The CDR3 DNA is TGTGCCACGCGCGGGGGGAAGGGCCTCGGGAGGGTGACAGATACGCAGTATTTT.

The chain recombines TRBV7-2 with TRBJ1-3; D remains unclear. Germline V gives CDR1 SGHTA, CDR2 FQGNSA. The CDR3 loop spans 15 amino acids. V shed 5 bases and J shed 0 bases, with 11 bases lying between them. The CDR3: CASSPRSSSGNTIYF. In DNA, the CDR3 is TGTGCCAGCAGCCCCAGAAGTAGCTCTGGAAACACCATATATTTT. The full variable domain, rest sourced from reference TRBV7-2 and TRBJ1-3, is GAGVSQSPSNKVTEKGKDVELRCDPISGHTALYWYRQSLGQGLEFLIYFQGNSAPDKSGLPSDRFSAERTGGSVSTLTIQRTQQEDSAVYLCASSPRSSSGNTIYFGEGSWLTVV.

This clone was counted a few times. V usage is TRBV5-4 and J usage is TRBJ2-4; tentatively, D is TRBD2 (6 bases). V shed 0 bases and J shed 5 bases, with 12 bases lying between them. The CDR3 totals 15 residues. The germline V gene encodes CDR1 SGHNT and CDR2 YYREEE (reference sequence). DNA for the CDR3: TGTGCCAGCAGCTTGGATGGGGGGAGTCAAAACATTCAGTACTTC. This sequence encodes CASSLDGGSQNIQYF.

The chain recombines TRBV12-3 or TRBV12-4 with TRBJ1-1; D unclear. The germline V and J ends were trimmed by 8 bases and 3 bases, with 10 bases remaining between them. The CDR3 length is 12 residues. CDR3 nucleotide sequence: TGTGCCAGCGGCGGGGAGTACACTGAAGCTTTCTTT. Protein: CASGGEYTEAFF.

V gene TRBV7-9 combines with J gene TRBJ2-1; D ambiguous. CDR1 and CDR2 (germline): SEHNR, FQNEAQ (reference sequence). The V end lost 0 bases, the J end lost 9 bases, and 9 bases lay between the germline ends. The CDR3 covers 13 residues. The CDR3 coding sequence is TGTGCCAGCAGCTTAGCCCTCCTAGGTGAGCAGTTCTTC. Encoded protein: CASSLALLGEQFF.

The CDR3 sequence is CASSEEGSNSPLHF. CDR3 bases: TGTGCCAGCAGTGAAGAAGGTTCGAATTCACCCCTCCACTTT. The chain carries TRBV2 and TRBJ1-6; unclear D gene. The CDR3 sequence is 14 residues long. V lost 1 base and J 7 bases, leaving 8 bases between the germline ends. Looked up from germline, CDR1 is SNHLY and CDR2 is FYNNEI.